These 21 T cell receptor beta chains were sequenced from one sample in a study of shared clonotypes between healthy human individuals. Profiling relied on immunoSEQ multiplex PCR, and the TCRdb table lists in-frame clones only, not all of them. The sample holds 2 million to 2.5 million clones; about 94% are singletons and the top ten take about 0.13%. The sequencing input was naive CD4+ T cells sorted from blood. Sample subset: CD45RA+ positively selected. These receptors all come from a man between 18 and 29 years old in good health.

V and J are TRBV5-1 and TRBJ2-1, with 15 bases matching TRBD2. The V gene's germline CDR1 is SGHRS and CDR2 YFSETQ. The ends lost 0 bases at V and 1 base at J; junction bases unmatched: 2. The CDR3 length is 18 residues. CDR3 sequence (DNA): TGCGCCAGCAGCTTGGACGGGACTAGCGGGAGGTCCTACAATGAGCAGTTCTTC. Translated, it gives CASSLDGTSGRSYNEQFF.

The rearrangement joins TRBV5-1 to TRBJ1-1; 12 bases fit TRBD1. CDR1 and CDR2 (germline): SGHRS, YFSETQ. The CDR3 is 16 amino acids. With 4 bases clipped from V and 0 bases from J, the junction kept 4 bases outside the gene matches. CDR3: CASSPGTGGMNTEAFF. As DNA, the CDR3 is TGCGCCAGCAGCCCGGGGACAGGGGGCATGAACACTGAAGCTTTCTTT.

Note on this clone: Other DNA sequences in the sample encode the same CDR3. The chain carries TRBV5-1 and TRBJ2-3, with unresolved D. CDR1 is SGHRS, CDR2 YFSETQ, per germline. The CDR3 is 12 residues long. V was cut by 5 bases and J by 5 bases, with 9 bases left in between. The CDR3 loop reads CASSLSGDTQYF. CDR3 in DNA: TGCGCCAGCAGTTTATCAGGAGATACGCAGTATTTT.

The chain is built from TRBV10-2 and TRBJ1-1; D is perhaps TRBD1 (6 bases). Trimming pared 7 bases from V and 5 bases from J, leaving 14 bases between. There are 13 residues in the CDR3. Germline V gene data show CDR1 as WSHSY and CDR2 as SAAADI. CDR3 DNA: TGCGCCAGCAATAGACAGGCCGGGACTGAAGCTTTCTTT. Translating it yields CASNRQAGTEAFF.

This clone showed up just once. The identical CDR3 is also encoded by other nucleotide sequences in the sample. The gene calls are TRBV5-1 and TRBJ2-6; no firm D call. CDR3 size: 16 residues. Germline CDR1 and CDR2: SGHRS and YFSETQ. Trimming removed 0 bases at V and 2 bases at J, with 9 bases between. CDR3 sequence (DNA): TGCGCCAGCAGCTTGGCCGGTAGGGCTGGGGCCAACGTCCTGACTTTC. Amino acid sequence: CASSLAGRAGANVLTF.

In its sample, this clone was seen once. The J gene is TRBJ2-7, the V gene TRBV19; either TRBD1 or TRBD2 may fit D (6 bases each). In germline, CDR1 is LNHDA, CDR2 SQIVND (reference sequence). The V end lost 10 bases, the J end lost 1 base, and 17 bases lay between the germline ends. This CDR3 region has 14 residues. The CDR3 coding sequence is TGTGCCACAGGGGAGCGGGCCCGATCCTACGAGCAGTACTTC. Amino acids: CATGERARSYEQYF.

J is TRBJ2-1 and V is TRBV7-2; D call uncertain. The CDR3 has 16 amino acids. Between the trimmed V and J ends, which lost 1 base and 8 bases, there was a span of 18 bases. Germline CDR1 SGHTA, CDR2 FQGNSA. CDR3 bases: TGTGCCAGCAGCTTAGGAGGTCTAGTGGCTTTAGATGAGCAGTTCTTC. This gives the protein CASSLGGLVALDEQFF.

The chain employs TRBV4-3 and TRBJ2-1, with a weak D call TRBD2 (5 bases). V dropped 0 bases and J dropped 6 bases, with 24 bases sitting between them. Germline CDR1 LGHNA, CDR2 YSLEER. This CDR3 spans 19 amino acids. The CDR3 reads CASSQDGSSVLVGFNEQFF. CDR3 coding DNA: TGCGCCAGCAGCCAAGATGGGAGTAGCGTCCTAGTCGGGTTCAATGAGCAGTTCTTC.

This chain links TRBV9 with TRBJ1-4, with D tentatively TRBD1 (5 bases). Germline V gene lookup returns CDR1 SGDLS and CDR2 YYNGEE. The CDR3 is made up of 14 amino acids. The V end lost 3 bases, the J end lost 8 bases, and 14 bases lay between the germline ends. The chain's CDR3 is CASSARDPDEKLFF. The CDR3, as DNA: TGTGCCAGCAGCGCCCGGGACCCCGACGAAAAACTGTTTTTT.

The rearrangement uses TRBV11-2 and TRBJ2-3, with 7 bases lining up with TRBD2. The V and J ends lost 0 bases and 2 bases, in that order; junction bases with no gene match: 8. CDR1 and CDR2 (germline): SGHAT, FQNNGV. This CDR3 is built from 17 residues. This chain's CDR3 is CASSLDYGGGNTDTQYF. DNA for the CDR3: TGTGCCAGCAGCTTAGATTACGGCGGGGGTAACACAGATACGCAGTATTTT.

The chain has TRBV10-3 and TRBJ2-7; no reliable D call. The V end was cut by 5 bases, the J end by 5 bases, with 22 bases between. Germline values: CDR1 ENHRY, CDR2 SYGVKD. This CDR3 contains 16 residues. The CDR3 spells CAISPRVVASVNEQYF. CDR3 DNA: TGTGCCATCAGTCCTAGAGTGGTAGCCAGCGTAAACGAGCAGTACTTC.

The CDR3 sequence is CASRGQGNQPQHF. The CDR3 nucleotides read TGTGCCAGCAGAGGACAGGGAAATCAGCCCCAGCATTTT. The chain combines TRBV12-1 with TRBJ1-5; no check of the table's D call, TRBD1, against the DNA was made. TRBV12-1 is deemed a pseudogene. The CDR3 is 13 amino acids.

This clone was counted a single time. The chain couples TRBV4-2 to TRBJ1-4; tentatively, D is TRBD1 (6 bases). The CDR3 sequence is 16 residues long. Per germline, CDR1 LGHNA and CDR2 YNFKEQ. Trimming left V 4 bases short and J 1 base short, with 13 bases between. The CDR3 coding sequence is TGTGCCAGCAGCCGTGCCGAGGGGGTAACTAATGAAAAACTGTTTTTT. This encodes CASSRAEGVTNEKLFF.

This sequence joins TRBV9 and TRBJ2-2; D assignment may be TRBD1 or TRBD2 (6 bases each). CDR1 and CDR2 from the germline V gene are SGDLS and YYNGEE. The CDR3 is 18 residues long. V dropped 9 bases and J dropped 4 bases, with 28 bases sitting between them. The CDR3, as DNA: TGTGCCAACAAGCATCCCTCGGGGGCGGCCCCGAGCACCGGGGAGCTGTTTTTT. It specifies CANKHPSGAAPSTGELFF.

This chain links TRBV7-2 with TRBJ2-1; 12 positions agree with TRBD2. Trimming removed 5 bases from V and 8 bases from J; junction bases left unmatched: 7. CDR1 is SGHTA, CDR2 FQGNSA, per germline. There are 15 residues in the CDR3. Here the CDR3 reads CASSLGLAGKDEQFF. CDR3 sequence (DNA): TGTGCCAGCAGCCTTGGACTAGCGGGAAAGGATGAGCAGTTCTTC.

The chain couples TRBV7-9 to TRBJ2-1; possibly TRBD1 or TRBD2 for D (5 bases each). The V end was cut by 1 base, the J end by 7 bases, with 8 bases between. In germline, CDR1 is SEHNR, CDR2 FQNEAQ (reference sequence). The CDR3 length is 13 residues. The CDR3 coding sequence is TGTGCCAGCAGCTTAGTTTGGGGGAATGAGCAGTTCTTC. Encoded protein: CASSLVWGNEQFF.

V usage is TRBV9 and J usage is TRBJ1-6, with 7 bases that match TRBD1. The CDR3 is made up of 16 amino acids. Germline values: CDR1 SGDLS, CDR2 YYNGEE. J lost 9 bases, V lost 3 bases, and 12 bases had no gene match. For the CDR3, the DNA is TGTGCCAGCAGCGCCACAGGGGCCCTATTAGGTTCACCCCTCCACTTT. Amino acids: CASSATGALLGSPLHF.

Note on this clone: This CDR3 is also generated by other DNA sequences in the sample. V and J are TRBV7-2 and TRBJ1-1, with a weak D call TRBD1 (5 bases). The CDR3 runs 13 residues. The V end lost 6 bases, the J end lost 5 bases, and 13 bases lay between the germline ends. From germline, CDR1 is SGHTA and CDR2 FQGNSA. CDR3 sequence reads: CASSLGGSTEAFF. The CDR3 coding sequence is TGTGCCAGCAGTCTGGGGGGATCAACTGAAGCTTTCTTT.

The chain has TRBV7-3 and TRBJ2-5; 8 bases line up with TRBD2. The V gene's germline CDR1 is SGHTA and CDR2 FQGTGA. The junction had 4 bases not matched to a gene; V was cut back by 5 bases and J by 5 bases. This CDR3 has 13 residues. CDR3 sequence: CASSREGGETQYF. The CDR3 DNA sequence: TGTGCCAGCAGCCGGGAGGGTGGCGAGACCCAGTACTTC.

V gene TRBV10-1 combines with J gene TRBJ2-7; D possibly corresponds to TRBD2 (5 bases). CDR3 length: 13 amino acids. Germline values: CDR1 WNHNN, CDR2 SYGVQD (reference sequence). Trimming removed 0 bases from V and 5 bases from J, with 8 bases in between. The CDR3 here is CASSESSGDEQYF. The CDR3 nucleotides are TGCGCCAGCAGTGAGTCAAGCGGCGACGAGCAGTACTTC.

Only a few counts were recorded for this clone. This chain joins TRBV7-9 and TRBJ2-7; 8 nucleotides agree with TRBD2. Germline-derived CDR1 and CDR2 are SEHNR and FQNEAQ (reference sequence). The CDR3 is 15 amino acids. V gave up 5 bases and J gave up 3 bases; unmatched junction bases: 9. The CDR3 here is CASSPRLGLVYEQYF. For the CDR3, the DNA is TGTGCCAGCAGCCCACGGTTGGGACTAGTCTACGAGCAGTACTTC.